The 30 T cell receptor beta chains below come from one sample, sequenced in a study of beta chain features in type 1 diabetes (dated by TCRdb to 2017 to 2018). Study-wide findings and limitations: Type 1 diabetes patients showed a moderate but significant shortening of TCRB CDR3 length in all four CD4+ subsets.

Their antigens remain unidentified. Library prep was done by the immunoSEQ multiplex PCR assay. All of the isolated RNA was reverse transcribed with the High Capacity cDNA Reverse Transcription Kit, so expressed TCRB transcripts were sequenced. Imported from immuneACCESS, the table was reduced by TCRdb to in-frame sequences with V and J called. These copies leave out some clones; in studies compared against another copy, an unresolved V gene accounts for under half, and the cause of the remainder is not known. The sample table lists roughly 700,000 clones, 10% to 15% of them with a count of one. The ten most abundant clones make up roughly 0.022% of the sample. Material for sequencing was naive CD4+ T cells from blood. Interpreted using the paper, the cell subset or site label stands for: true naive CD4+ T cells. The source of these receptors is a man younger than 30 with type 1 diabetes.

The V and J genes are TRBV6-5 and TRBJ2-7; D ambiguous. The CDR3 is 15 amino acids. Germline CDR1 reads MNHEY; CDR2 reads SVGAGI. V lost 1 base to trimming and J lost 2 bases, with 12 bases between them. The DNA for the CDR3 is TGTGCCAGCAGTTACTTAGGGCTTAACCCCTACGAGCAGTACTTC. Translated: CASSYLGLNPYEQYF.

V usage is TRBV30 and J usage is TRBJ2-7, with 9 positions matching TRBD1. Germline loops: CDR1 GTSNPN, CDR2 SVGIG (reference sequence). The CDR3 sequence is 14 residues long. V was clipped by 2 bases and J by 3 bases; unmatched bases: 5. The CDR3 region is CAWSLGTGSYEQYF. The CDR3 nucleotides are TGTGCCTGGAGTCTCGGGACAGGGAGCTACGAGCAGTACTTC.

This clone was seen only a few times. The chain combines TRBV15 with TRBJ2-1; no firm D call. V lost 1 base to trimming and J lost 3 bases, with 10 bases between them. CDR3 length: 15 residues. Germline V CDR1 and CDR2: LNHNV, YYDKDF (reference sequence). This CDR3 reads CATSRGPGSYNEQFF. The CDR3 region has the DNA TGTGCCACCAGCAGAGGGCCGGGCAGCTACAATGAGCAGTTCTTC.

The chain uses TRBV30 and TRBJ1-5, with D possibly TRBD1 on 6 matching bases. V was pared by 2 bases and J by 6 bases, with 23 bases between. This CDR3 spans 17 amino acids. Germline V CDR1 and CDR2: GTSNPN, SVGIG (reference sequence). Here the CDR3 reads CAWSREREGGSVQPQHF. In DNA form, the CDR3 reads TGTGCCTGGAGTCGGGAACGGGAAGGGGGTTCGGTTCAGCCCCAGCATTTT.

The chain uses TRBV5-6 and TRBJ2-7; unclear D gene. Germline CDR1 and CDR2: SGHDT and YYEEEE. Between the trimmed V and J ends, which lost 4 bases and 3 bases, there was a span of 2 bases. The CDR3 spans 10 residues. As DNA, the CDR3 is TGTGCCAGCAGCCGCTACGAGCAGTACTTC. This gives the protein CASSRYEQYF.

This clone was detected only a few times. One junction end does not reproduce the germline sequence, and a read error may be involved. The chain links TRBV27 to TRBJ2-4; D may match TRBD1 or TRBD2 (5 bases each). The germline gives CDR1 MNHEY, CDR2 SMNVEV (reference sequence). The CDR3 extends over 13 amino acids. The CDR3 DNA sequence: TGTGCCAGCAGTTTATCGAGTTCGGGACCAATACTTTTC. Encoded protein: CASSLSSSGPILF.

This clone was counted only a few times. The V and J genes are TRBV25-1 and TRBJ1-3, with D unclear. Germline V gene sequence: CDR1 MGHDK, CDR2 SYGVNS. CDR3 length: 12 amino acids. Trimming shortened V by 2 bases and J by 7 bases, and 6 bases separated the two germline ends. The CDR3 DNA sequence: TGTGCCAGCAGTGAACCCAGCAACACCATATATTTT. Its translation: CASSEPSNTIYF.

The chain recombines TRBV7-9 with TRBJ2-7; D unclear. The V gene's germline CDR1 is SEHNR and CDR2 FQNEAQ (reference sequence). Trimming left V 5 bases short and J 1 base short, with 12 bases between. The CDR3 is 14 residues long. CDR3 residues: CASSQTQISYEQYF. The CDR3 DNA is TGTGCCAGCAGCCAGACCCAGATTTCCTACGAGCAGTACTTC.

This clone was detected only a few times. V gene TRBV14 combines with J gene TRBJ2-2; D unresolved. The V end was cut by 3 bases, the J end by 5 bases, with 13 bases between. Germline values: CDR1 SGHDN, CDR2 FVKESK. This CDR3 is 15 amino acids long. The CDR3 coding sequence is TGTGCCAGCAGCCAGGCCCGGGTACCGACCGGGGAGCTGTTTTTT. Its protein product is CASSQARVPTGELFF.

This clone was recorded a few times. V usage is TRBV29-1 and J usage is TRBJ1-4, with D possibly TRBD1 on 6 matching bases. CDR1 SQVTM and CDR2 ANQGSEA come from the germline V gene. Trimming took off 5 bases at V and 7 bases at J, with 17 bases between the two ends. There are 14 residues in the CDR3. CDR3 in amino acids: CSVHAGAGGEKLFF. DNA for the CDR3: TGCAGCGTTCACGCGGGGGCCGGGGGTGAAAAACTGTTTTTT. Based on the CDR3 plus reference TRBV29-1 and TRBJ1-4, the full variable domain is SAVISQKPSRDICQRGTSLTIQCQVDSQVTMMFWYRQQPGQSLTLIATANQGSEATYESGFVIDKFPISRPNLTFSTLTVSNMSPEDSSIYLCSVHAGAGGEKLFFGSGTQLSVL.

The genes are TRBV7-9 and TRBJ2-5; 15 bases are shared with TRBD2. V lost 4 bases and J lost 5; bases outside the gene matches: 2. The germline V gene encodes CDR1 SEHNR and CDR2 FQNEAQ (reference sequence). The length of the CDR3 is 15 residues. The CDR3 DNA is TGTGCCAGCAGCTGGACTAGCGGGGGGGCGGAGACCCAGTACTTC. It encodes CASSWTSGGAETQYF.

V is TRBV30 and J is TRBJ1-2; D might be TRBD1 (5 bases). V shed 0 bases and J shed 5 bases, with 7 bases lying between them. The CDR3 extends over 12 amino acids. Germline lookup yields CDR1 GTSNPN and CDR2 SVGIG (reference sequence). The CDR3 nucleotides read TGTGCCTGGAGTGTAGGGGAATATGGCTACACCTTC. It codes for CAWSVGEYGYTF.

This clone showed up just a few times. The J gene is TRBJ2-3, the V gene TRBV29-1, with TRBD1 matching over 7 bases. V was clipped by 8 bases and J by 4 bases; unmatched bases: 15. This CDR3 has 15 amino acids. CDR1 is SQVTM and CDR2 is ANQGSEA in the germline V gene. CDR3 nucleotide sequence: TGCAGCTTCTTGGACGGGACAGTTTACGCAGATACGCAGTATTTT. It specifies CSFLDGTVYADTQYF.

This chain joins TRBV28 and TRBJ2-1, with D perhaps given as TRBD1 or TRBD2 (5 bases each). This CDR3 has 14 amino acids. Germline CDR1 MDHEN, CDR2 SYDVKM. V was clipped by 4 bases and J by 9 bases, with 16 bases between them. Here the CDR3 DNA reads TGTGCCAGCAGTTCTTGGCGAGGGGTCGCTGAGCAGTTCTTC. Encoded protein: CASSSWRGVAEQFF.

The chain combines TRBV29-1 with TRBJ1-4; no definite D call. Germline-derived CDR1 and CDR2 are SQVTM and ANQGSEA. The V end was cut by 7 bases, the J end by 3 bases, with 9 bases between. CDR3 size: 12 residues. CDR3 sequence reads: CSGQVANEKLFF. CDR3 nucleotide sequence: TGCAGCGGGCAGGTAGCTAATGAAAAACTGTTTTTT.

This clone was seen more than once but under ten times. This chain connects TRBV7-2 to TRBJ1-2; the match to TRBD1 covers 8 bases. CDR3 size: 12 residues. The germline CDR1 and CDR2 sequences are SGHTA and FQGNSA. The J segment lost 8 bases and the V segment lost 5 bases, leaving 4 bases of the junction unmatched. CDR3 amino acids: CASSLRQGGYTF. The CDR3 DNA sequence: TGTGCCAGCAGCCTTCGACAGGGGGGCTACACCTTC.

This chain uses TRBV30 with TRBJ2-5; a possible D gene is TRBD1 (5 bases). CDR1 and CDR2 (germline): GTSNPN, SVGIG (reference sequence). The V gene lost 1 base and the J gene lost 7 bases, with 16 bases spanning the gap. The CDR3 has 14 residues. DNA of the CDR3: TGTGCCTGGAGTGGGGGCAGGGTCCAATGGACCCAGTACTTC. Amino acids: CAWSGGRVQWTQYF. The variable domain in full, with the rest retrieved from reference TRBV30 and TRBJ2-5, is SQTIHQWPATLVQPVGSPLSLECTVEGTSNPNLYWYRQAAGRGLQLLFYSVGIGQISSEVPQNLSASRPQDRQFILSSKKLLLSDSGFYLCAWSGGRVQWTQYFGPGTRLLVL.

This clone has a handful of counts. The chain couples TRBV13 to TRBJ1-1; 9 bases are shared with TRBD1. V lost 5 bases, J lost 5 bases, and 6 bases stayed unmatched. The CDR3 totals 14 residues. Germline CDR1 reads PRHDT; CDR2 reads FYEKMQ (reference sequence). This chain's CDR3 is CASSGGTGLTEAFF. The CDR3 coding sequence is TGTGCCAGCAGCGGAGGGACAGGGCTGACTGAAGCTTTCTTT.

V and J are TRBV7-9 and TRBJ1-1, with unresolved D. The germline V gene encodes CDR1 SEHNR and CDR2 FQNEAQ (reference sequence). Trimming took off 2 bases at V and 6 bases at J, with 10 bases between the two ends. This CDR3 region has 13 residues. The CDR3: CASSLMEGSEAFF. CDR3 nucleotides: TGTGCCAGCAGCTTAATGGAAGGTTCTGAAGCTTTCTTT.

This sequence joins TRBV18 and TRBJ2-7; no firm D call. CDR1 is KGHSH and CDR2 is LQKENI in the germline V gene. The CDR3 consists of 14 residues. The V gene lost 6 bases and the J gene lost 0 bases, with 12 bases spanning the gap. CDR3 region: CASSQTTDSYEQYF. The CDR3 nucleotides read TGTGCCAGCTCCCAGACAACTGACTCCTACGAGCAGTACTTC.

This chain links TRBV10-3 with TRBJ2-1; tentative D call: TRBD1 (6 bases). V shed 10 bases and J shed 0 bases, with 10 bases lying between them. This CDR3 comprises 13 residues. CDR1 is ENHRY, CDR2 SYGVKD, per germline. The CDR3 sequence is CATTGSSYNEQFF. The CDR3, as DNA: TGTGCCACAACAGGGAGCTCCTACAATGAGCAGTTCTTC.

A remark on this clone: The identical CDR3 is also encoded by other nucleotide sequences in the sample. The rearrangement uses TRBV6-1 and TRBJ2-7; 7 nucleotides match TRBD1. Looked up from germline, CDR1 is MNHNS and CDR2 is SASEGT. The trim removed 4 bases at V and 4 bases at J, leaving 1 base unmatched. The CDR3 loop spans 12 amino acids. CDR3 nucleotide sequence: TGTGCCAGCAGTGCACAGGGGTACGAGCAGTACTTC. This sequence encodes CASSAQGYEQYF.

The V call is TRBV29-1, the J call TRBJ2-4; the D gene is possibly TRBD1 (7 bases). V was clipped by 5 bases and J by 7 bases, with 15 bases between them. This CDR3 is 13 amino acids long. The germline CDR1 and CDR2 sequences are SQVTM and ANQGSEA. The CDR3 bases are TGCAGCGTTTTGTTCGCAGGGGGGAACATTCAGTACTTC. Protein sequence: CSVLFAGGNIQYF. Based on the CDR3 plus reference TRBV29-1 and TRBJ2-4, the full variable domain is SAVISQKPSRDICQRGTSLTIQCQVDSQVTMMFWYRQQPGQSLTLIATANQGSEATYESGFVIDKFPISRPNLTFSTLTVSNMSPEDSSIYLCSVLFAGGNIQYFGAGTRLSVL.

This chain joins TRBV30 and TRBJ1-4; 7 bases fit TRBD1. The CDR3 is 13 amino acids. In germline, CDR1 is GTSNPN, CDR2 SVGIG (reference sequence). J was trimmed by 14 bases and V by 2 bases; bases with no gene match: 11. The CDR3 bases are TGTGCCTGGAGTAAAGACAGGGTCCAAGAGCTGTTTTTT. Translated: CAWSKDRVQELFF.

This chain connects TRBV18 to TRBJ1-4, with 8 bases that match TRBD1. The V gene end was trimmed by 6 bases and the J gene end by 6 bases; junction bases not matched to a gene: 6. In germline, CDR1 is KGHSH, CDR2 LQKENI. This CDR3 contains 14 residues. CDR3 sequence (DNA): TGTGCCAGCTCCATGTCACAGGGGGATGAAAAACTGTTTTTT. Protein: CASSMSQGDEKLFF.

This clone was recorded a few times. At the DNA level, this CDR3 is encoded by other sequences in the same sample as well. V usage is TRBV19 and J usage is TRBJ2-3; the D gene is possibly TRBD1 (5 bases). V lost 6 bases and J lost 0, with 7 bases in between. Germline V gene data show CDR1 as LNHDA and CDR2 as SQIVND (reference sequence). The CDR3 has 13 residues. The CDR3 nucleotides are TGTGCCAGTAGAAGGGGTAGCACAGATACGCAGTATTTT. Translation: CASRRGSTDTQYF. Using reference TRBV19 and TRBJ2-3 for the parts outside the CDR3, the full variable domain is DGGITQSPKYLFRKEGQNVTLSCEQNLNHDAMYWYRQDPGQGLRLIYYSQIVNDFQKGDIAEGYSVSREKKESFPLTVTSAQKNPTAFYLCASRRGSTDTQYFGPGTRLTVL.

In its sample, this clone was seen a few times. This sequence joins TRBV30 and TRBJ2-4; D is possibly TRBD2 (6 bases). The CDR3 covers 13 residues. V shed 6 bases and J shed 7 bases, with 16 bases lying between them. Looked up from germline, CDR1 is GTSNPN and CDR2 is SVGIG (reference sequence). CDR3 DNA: TGTGCCTGCGACGGGGGTGCGGGGAACATTCAGTACTTC. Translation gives CACDGGAGNIQYF. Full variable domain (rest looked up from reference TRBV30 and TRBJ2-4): SQTIHQWPATLVQPVGSPLSLECTVEGTSNPNLYWYRQAAGRGLQLLFYSVGIGQISSEVPQNLSASRPQDRQFILSSKKLLLSDSGFYLCACDGGAGNIQYFGAGTRLSVL.

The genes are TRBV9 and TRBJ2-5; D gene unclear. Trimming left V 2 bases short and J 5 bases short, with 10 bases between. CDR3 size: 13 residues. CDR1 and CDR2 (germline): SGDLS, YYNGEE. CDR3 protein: CASSVGAEETQYF. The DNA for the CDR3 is TGTGCCAGCAGCGTTGGCGCCGAGGAGACCCAGTACTTC.

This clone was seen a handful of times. In DNA form, the CDR3 reads TGTGCCAGCAGTGAAGGGGCAGGGACGGATGAGCAGTTCTTC. It encodes CASSEGAGTDEQFF. V is TRBV2 and J is TRBJ2-1, with D perhaps being TRBD1 or TRBD2 (5 bases each). This CDR3 region has 14 residues. V gave up 1 base and J gave up 8 bases, with 12 bases separating them. Germline CDR1 reads SNHLY; CDR2 reads FYNNEI.

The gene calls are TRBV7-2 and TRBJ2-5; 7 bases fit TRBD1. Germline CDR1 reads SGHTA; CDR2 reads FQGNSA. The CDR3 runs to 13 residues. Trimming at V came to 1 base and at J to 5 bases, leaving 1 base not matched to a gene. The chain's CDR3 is CASSLVTGETQYF. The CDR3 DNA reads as TGTGCCAGCAGCTTAGTGACAGGGGAGACCCAGTACTTC.